This T cell receptor (beta chain) was recorded in a study of shared clonotypes between healthy human individuals. The data were produced by immunoSEQ multiplex PCR, yet TCRdb's version contains in-frame clones alone and is incomplete. The sample yields 400,000 to 500,000 clones, 75% to 85% seen once. Germline V lookup: CDR1 ENHRY, CDR2 SYGVKD. The junction had 7 bases not matched to a gene; V was cut back by 4 bases and J by 6 bases. The CDR3 runs to 15 residues. The sequenced sample was PBMCs. The source is a woman between 40 and 55 years old in good health. Some clones in this sample may be carry-over from other donors' samples. This chain links TRBV10-3 with TRBJ2-1; TRBD2 aligns across 9 bases. In nucleotides, the CDR3 is TGTGCCATCAGTGCAGTAGCGGGAGAGGGCAATGAGCAGTTCTTC. Residues: CAISAVAGEGNEQFF.